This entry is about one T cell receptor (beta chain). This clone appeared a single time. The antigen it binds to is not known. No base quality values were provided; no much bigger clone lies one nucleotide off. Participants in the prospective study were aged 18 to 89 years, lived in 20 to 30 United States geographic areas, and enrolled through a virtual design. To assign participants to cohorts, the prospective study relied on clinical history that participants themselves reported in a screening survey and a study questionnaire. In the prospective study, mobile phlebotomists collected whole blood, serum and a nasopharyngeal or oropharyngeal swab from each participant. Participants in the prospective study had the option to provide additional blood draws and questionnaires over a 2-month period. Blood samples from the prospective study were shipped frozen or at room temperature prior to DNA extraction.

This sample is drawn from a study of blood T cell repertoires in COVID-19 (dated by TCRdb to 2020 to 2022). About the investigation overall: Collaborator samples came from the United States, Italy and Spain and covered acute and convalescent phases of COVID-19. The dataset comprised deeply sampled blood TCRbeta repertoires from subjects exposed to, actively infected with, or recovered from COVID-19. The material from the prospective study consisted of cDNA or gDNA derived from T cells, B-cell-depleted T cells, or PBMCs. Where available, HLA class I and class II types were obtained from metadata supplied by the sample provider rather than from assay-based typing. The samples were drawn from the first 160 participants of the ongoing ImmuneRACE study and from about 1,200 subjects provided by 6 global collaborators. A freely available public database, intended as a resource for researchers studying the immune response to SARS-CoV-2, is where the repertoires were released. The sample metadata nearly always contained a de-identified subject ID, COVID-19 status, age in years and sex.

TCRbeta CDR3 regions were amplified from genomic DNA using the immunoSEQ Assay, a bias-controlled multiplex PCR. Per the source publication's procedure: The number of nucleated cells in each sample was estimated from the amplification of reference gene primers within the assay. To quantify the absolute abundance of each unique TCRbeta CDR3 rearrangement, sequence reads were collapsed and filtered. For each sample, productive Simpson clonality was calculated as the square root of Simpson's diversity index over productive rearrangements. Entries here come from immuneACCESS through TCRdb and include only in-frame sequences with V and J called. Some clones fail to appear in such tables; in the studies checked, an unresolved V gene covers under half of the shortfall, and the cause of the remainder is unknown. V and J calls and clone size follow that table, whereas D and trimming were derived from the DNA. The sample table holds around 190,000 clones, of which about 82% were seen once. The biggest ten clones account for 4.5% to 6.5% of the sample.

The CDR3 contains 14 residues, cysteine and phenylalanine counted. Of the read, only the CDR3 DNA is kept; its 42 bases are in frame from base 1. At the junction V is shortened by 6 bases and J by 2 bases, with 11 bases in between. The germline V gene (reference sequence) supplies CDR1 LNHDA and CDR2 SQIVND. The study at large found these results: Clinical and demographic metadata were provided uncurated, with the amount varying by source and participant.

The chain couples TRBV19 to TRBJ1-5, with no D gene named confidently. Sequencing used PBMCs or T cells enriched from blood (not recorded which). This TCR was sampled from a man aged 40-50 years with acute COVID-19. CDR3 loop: CASRESYRNQPQHF. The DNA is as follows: TGTGCCAGTAGGGAGTCCTACCGCAATCAGCCCCAGCATTTT.